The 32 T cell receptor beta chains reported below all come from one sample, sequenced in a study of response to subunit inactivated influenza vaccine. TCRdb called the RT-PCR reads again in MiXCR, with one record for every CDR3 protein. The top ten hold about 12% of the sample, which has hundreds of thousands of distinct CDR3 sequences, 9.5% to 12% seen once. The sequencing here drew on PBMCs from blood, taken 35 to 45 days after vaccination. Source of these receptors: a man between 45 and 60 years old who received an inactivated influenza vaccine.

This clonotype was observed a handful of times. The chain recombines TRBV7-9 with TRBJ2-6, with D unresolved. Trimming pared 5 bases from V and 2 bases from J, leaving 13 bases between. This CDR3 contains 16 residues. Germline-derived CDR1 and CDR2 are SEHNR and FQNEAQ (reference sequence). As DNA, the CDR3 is TGTGCCAGCAGCAAAACACGGTTTACTGGGGCCAACGTCCTGACTTTC. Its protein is CASSKTRFTGANVLTF.

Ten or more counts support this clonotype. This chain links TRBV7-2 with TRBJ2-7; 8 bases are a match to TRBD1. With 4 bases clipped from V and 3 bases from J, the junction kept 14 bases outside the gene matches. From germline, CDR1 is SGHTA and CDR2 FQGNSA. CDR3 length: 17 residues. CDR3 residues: CASSSPLGQGQSYEQYF. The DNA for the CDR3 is TGTGCCAGCAGCTCCCCATTAGGACAGGGCCAGAGCTACGAGCAGTACTTC.

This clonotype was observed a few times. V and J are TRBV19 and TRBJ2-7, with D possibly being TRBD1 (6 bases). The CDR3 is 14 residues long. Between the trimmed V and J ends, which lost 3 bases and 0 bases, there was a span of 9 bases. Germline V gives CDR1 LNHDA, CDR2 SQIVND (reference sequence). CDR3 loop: CASSISGDSYEQYF. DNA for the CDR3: TGTGCCAGTAGTATTTCAGGGGACTCCTACGAGCAGTACTTC.

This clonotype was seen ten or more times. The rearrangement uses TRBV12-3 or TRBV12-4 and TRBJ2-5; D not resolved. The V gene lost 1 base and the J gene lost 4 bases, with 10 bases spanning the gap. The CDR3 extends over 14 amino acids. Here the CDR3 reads CASSLGLGSETQYF. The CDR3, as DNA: TGTGCCAGCAGTTTAGGGCTAGGTTCAGAGACCCAGTACTTC.

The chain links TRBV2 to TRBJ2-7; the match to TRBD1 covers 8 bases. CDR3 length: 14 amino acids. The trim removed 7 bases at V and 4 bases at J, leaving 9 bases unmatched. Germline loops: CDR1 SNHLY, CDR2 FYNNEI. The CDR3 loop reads CASILDRGRYEQYF. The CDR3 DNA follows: TGTGCCAGCATCCTTGACAGGGGAAGGTACGAGCAGTACTTC.

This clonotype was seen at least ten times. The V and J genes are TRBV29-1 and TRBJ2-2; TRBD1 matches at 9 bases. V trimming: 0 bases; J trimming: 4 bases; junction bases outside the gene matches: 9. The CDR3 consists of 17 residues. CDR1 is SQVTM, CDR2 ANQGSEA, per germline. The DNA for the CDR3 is TGCAGCGTTGAAGATCCGTGGACAGGGGACAGCACCGGGGAGCTGTTTTTT. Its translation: CSVEDPWTGDSTGELFF.

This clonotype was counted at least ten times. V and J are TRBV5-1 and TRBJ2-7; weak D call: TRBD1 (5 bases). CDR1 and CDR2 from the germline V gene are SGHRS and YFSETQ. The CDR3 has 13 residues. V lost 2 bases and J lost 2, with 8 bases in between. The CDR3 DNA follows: TGCGCCAGCAGCTTCGGACAAGCCTACGAGCAGTACTTC. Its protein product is CASSFGQAYEQYF.

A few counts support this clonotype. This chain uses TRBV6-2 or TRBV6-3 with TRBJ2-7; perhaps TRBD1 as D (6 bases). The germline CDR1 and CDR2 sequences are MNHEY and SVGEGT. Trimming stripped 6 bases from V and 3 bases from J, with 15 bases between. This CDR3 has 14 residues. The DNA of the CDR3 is TGTGCCAGCAGACACCTATGGACAGACTACGAGCAGTACTTC. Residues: CASRHLWTDYEQYF.

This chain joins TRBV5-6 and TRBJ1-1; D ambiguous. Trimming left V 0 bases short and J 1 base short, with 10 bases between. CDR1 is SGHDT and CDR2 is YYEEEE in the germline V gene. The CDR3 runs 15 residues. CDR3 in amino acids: CASSLEGRGNTEAFF. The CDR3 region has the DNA TGTGCCAGCAGCTTGGAGGGCAGAGGGAACACTGAAGCTTTCTTT.

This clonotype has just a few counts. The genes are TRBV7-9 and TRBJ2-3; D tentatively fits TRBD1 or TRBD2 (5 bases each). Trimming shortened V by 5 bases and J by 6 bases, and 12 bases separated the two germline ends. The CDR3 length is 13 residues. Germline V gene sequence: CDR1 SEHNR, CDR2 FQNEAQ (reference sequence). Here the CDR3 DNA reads TGTGCCAGCAGCCTACACGGGGCCGATACGCAGTATTTT. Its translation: CASSLHGADTQYF.

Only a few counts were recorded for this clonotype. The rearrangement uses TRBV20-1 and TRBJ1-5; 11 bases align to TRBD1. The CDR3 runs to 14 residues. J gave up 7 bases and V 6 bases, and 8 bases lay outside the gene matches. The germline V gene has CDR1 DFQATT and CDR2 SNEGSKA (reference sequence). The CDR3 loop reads CSANPGQGDQPQHF. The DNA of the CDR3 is TGCAGTGCAAATCCGGGACAGGGGGACCAGCCCCAGCATTTT.

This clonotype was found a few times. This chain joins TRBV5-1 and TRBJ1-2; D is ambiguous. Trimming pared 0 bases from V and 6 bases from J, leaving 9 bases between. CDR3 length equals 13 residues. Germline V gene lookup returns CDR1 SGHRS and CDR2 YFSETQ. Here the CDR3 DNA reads TGCGCCAGCAGCTTGGGGCCCGGGAATGGCTACACCTTC. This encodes CASSLGPGNGYTF.

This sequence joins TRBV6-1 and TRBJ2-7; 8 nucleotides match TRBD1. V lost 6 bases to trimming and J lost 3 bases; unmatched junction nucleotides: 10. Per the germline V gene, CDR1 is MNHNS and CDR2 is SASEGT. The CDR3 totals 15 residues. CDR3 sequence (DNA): TGTGCCAGCAGCCCCCGTTGGACAGGGTACTACGAGCAGTACTTC. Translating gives CASSPRWTGYYEQYF.

The CDR3 protein is CSARDPGQGVYYGELFF. Here the CDR3 DNA reads TGCAGTGCTAGAGATCCTGGACAGGGGGTCTACTACGGGGAGCTGTTTTTT. The chain joins TRBV20-1 to TRBJ2-2; 10 bases match TRBD1. The CDR3 spans 17 residues. CDR1 is DFQATT and CDR2 is SNEGSKA in the germline V gene (reference sequence). Losses at the gene ends were 0 bases for V and 7 bases for J; bases not matched to a gene: 11.

In nucleotides, the CDR3 is TGTGCCAGCAGTACAGGGGGATATACTGAAGCTTTCTTT. Translation gives CASSTGGYTEAFF. The chain couples TRBV2 to TRBJ1-1, with 8 positions matching TRBD1. CDR1 and CDR2 (germline): SNHLY, FYNNEI. This CDR3 region has 13 residues. V lost 5 bases and J lost 5; bases outside the gene matches: 4.

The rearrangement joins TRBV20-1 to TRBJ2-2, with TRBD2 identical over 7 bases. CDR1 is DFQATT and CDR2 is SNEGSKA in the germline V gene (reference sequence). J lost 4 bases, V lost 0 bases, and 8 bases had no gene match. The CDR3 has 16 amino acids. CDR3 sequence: CSARDVGGPSTGELFF. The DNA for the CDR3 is TGCAGTGCTAGAGATGTGGGAGGGCCGAGCACCGGGGAGCTGTTTTTT.

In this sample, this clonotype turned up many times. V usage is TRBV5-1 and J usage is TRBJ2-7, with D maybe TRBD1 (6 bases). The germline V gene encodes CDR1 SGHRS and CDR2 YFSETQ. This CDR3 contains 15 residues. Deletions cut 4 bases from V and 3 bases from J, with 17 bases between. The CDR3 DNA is TGCGCCAGCAGCCCCACCGGGACACGGAACTACGAGCAGTACTTC. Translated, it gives CASSPTGTRNYEQYF.

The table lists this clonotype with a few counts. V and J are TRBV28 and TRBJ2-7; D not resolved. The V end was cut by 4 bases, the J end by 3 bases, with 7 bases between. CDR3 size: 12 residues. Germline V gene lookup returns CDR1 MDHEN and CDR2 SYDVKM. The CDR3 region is CASSSRYYEQYF. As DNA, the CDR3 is TGTGCCAGCAGTTCCCGCTACTACGAGCAGTACTTC.

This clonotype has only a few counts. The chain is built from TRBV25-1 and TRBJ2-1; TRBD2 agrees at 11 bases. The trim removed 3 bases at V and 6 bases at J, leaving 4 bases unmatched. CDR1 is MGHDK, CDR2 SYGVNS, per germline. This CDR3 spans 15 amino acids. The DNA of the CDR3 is TGTGCCAGCAGTGAGTCCCTAGCGGGGGGCAATGAGCAGTTCTTC. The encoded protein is CASSESLAGGNEQFF. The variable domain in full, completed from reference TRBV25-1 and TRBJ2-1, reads EADIYQTPRYLVIGTGKKITLECSQTMGHDKMYWYQQDPGMELHLIHYSYGVNSTEKGDLSSESTVSRIRTEHFPLTLESARPSHTSQYLCASSESLAGGNEQFFGPGTRLTVL.

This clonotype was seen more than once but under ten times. The CDR3 nucleotides read TGTGCCAGCAGTTTAGCTGGAGACTACACCTTC. Amino acids: CASSLAGDYTF. J is TRBJ1-2 and V is TRBV12-3 or TRBV12-4; D not certain. Between the trimmed V and J ends, which lost 0 bases and 10 bases, there was a span of 6 bases. The CDR3 is made up of 11 amino acids.

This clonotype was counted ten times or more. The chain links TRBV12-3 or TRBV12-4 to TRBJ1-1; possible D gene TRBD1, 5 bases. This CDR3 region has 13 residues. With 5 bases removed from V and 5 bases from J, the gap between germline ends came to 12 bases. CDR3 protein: CASSQGWGTEAFF. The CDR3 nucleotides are TGTGCCAGCAGTCAGGGATGGGGGACTGAAGCTTTCTTT.

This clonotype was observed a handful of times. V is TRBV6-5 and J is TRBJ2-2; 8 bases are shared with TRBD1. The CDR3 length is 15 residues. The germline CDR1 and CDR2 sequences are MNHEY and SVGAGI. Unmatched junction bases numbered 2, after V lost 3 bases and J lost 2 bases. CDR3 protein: CASSYDRGNTGELFF. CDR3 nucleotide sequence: TGTGCCAGCAGTTATGACAGGGGAAACACCGGGGAGCTGTTTTTT.

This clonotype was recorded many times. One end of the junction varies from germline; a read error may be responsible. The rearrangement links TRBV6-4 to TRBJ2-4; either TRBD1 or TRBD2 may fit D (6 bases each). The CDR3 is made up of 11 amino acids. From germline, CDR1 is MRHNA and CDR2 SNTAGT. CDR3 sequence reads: CAREGTTEFSF. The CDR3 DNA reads TGTGCCAGGGAGGGGACAACCGAGTTTTCTTTC.

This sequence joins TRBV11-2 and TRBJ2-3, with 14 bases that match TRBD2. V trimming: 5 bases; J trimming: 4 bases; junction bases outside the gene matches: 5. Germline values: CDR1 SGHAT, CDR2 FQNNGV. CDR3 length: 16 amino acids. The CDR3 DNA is TGTGCCAGCAGCCCAGAGGGACTAGCGGGGGCAGATACGCAGTATTTT. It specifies CASSPEGLAGADTQYF.

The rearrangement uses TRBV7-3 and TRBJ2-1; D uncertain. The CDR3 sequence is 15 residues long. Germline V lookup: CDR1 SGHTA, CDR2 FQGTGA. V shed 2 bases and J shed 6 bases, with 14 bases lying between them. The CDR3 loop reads CASSLFPAAGNEQFF. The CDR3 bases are TGTGCCAGCAGCTTATTTCCAGCCGCCGGCAATGAGCAGTTCTTC.

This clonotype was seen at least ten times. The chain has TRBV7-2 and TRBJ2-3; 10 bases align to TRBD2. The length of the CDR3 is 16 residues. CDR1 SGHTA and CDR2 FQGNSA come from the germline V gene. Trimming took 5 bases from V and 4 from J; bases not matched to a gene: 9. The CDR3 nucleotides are TGTGCCAGCAGCCCAAGACTAGCGGGTTTAGCAGATACGCAGTATTTT. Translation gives CASSPRLAGLADTQYF.

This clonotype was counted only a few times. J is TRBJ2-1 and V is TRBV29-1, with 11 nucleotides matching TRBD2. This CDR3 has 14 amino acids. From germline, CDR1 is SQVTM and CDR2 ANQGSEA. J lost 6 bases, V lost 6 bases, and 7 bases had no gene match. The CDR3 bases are TGCAGCGTGTCACTTAGCGGGGGGGCCAATGAGCAGTTCTTC. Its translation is CSVSLSGGANEQFF.

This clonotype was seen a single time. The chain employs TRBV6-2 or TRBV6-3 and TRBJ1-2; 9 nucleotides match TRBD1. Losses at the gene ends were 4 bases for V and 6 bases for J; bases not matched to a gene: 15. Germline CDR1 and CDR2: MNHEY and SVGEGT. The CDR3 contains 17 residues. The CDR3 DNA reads TGTGCCAGCAGTTCTTTCTTACAGGGGGCAGCTAAGAATGGCTACACCTTC. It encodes CASSSFLQGAAKNGYTF.

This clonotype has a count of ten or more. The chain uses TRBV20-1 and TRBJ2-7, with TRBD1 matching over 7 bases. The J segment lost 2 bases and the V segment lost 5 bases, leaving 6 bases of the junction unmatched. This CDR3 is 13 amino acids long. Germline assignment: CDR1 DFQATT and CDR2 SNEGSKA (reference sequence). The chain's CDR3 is CSAPRQGTYEQYF. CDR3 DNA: TGCAGTGCTCCTCGACAGGGCACCTACGAGCAGTACTTC.

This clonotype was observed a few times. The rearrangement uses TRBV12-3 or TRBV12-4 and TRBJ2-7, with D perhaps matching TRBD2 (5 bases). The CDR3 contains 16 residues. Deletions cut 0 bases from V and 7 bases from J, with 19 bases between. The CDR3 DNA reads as TGTGCCAGCAGTTTAGCGAAATTTGGGGTCGAGGGAGAGCAGTACTTC. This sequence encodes CASSLAKFGVEGEQYF.

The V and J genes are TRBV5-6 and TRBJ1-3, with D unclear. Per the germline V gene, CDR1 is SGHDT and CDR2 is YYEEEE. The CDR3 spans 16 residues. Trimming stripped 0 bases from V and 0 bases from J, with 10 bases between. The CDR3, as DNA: TGTGCCAGCAGCTTGGAGTACGGACTCTCTGGAAACACCATATATTTT. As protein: CASSLEYGLSGNTIYF.

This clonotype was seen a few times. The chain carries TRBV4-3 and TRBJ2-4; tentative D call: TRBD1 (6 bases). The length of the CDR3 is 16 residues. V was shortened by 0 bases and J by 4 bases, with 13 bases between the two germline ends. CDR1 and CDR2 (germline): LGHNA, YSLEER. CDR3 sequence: CASSQDWWQGKNIQYF. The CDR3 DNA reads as TGCGCCAGCAGCCAAGATTGGTGGCAGGGGAAAAACATTCAGTACTTC.